The 23 T cell receptor beta chains reported below all come from one sample, sequenced in a study of T-cell reconstitution after alpha-beta-depleted transplantation in children. As it was prepared, the TCRbeta library received unique molecular identifiers. TCRdb processed the PCR reads anew with MiXCR; each CDR3 protein has one entry. This sample carries hundreds of thousands of distinct CDR3 sequences, roughly 17% of them seen once, and the ten largest clones take 0.9% to 1.2%. The sample consisted of PBMCs from the stem cell graft donor, taken from the stem cell graft. The receptors shown here come from a human donor who donated a stem cell graft to a child with acute myeloid leukemia.

The chain couples TRBV7-2 to TRBJ2-7; D gene unclear. The germline gives CDR1 SGHTA, CDR2 FQGNSA. This CDR3 contains 12 residues. Trimming shortened V by 5 bases and J by 6 bases, and 11 bases separated the two germline ends. In nucleotides, the CDR3 is TGTGCCAGCAGCCTACCCCAGATCGAGCAGTACTTC. Its translation is CASSLPQIEQYF.

The CDR3 sequence is CASSSSLGTGSTEAFF. For the CDR3, the DNA is TGTGCCAGCAGTTCCTCTCTTGGGACAGGGAGCACTGAAGCTTTCTTT. This chain uses TRBV12-3 or TRBV12-4 with TRBJ1-1; 9 bases agree with TRBD1. CDR3 length equals 16 residues. The junction had 10 bases not matched to a gene; V was cut back by 4 bases and J by 4 bases.

On this clonotype: A much larger clone lies one base from this, so it may be a read error. This chain uses TRBV7-2 with TRBJ2-1; 7 positions match TRBD1. Germline assignment: CDR1 SGHTA and CDR2 FQGNSA. This CDR3 has 14 amino acids. CDR3 loop: CASSGQVAHNELFF. The CDR3 bases are TGTGCCAGCAGCGGACAGGTGGCCCACAATGAGCTGTTCTTC.

The chain is built from TRBV13 and TRBJ2-5; 7 bases map to TRBD1. Germline V gives CDR1 PRHDT, CDR2 FYEKMQ (reference sequence). The CDR3 sequence is 14 residues long. With V trimmed by 4 bases and J by 2 bases, 4 bases remained unmatched. The CDR3 is CASSWGQRQETQYF. CDR3 DNA: TGTGCCAGCAGCTGGGGACAGAGACAAGAGACCCAGTACTTC.

This clonotype has only a few counts. J is TRBJ2-7 and V is TRBV7-9, with TRBD1 identical over 10 bases. V dropped 3 bases and J dropped 10; count of bases not matched to a gene: 3. The germline V gene has CDR1 SEHNR and CDR2 FQNEAQ (reference sequence). This CDR3 contains 12 residues. The CDR3 loop is CASSFGQGDQYV. DNA of the CDR3: TGTGCCAGCAGCTTTGGACAGGGGGATCAGTACGTC.

This rearrangement joins TRBV6-5 to TRBJ2-1, with TRBD1 matching over 11 bases. Germline CDR1 and CDR2: MNHEY and SVGAGI. The V and J ends lost 1 base and 7 bases, in that order; junction bases with no gene match: 6. The CDR3 covers 16 residues. The CDR3 here is CASSYFGQGAGNEQFF. For the CDR3, the DNA is TGTGCCAGCAGTTACTTCGGACAGGGGGCCGGTAATGAGCAGTTCTTC.

The chain employs TRBV18 and TRBJ2-3; D remains ambiguous. Germline values: CDR1 KGHSH, CDR2 LQKENI. The CDR3 spans 15 residues. With 6 bases removed from V and 2 bases from J, the gap between germline ends came to 15 bases. CDR3 in DNA: TGTGCCAGCTCGCACAGTTTTCCTTACACAGATACGCAGTATTTT. Translated, it gives CASSHSFPYTDTQYF.

In its sample, this clonotype was seen a few times. A read error is possible here, since a much larger clone lies one base away. The V and J genes are TRBV20-1 and TRBJ1-5; no definite D call. Germline V gene data show CDR1 as DFQATT and CDR2 as SNEGSKA (reference sequence). This CDR3 spans 13 amino acids. Trimming stripped 3 bases from V and 2 bases from J, with 8 bases between. The CDR3 loop reads CSASKGGNQPQHF. CDR3 DNA: TGCAGTGCTAGTAAGGGTGGCAATCAGCCCCAGCATTTT.

This clonotype has at least ten counts. As DNA, the CDR3 is TGTGCCAGCAGCGCGCCTATGGGGACCGAGCAGTACTTC. Its protein is CASSAPMGTEQYF. The gene calls are TRBV9 and TRBJ2-7, with D possibly being TRBD1 or TRBD2 (5 bases each). V lost 3 bases, J lost 6 bases, and 13 bases lay in between. The CDR3 totals 13 residues. The germline CDR1 and CDR2 sequences are SGDLS and YYNGEE.

There are many counts of this clonotype. The rearrangement uses TRBV29-1 and TRBJ2-1; D perhaps matches TRBD2 (6 bases). Germline values: CDR1 SQVTM, CDR2 ANQGSEA. The ends were cut back, 0 bases at V and 7 bases at J, with 19 bases in the middle. The CDR3 extends over 16 amino acids. The CDR3: CSVEDLWRGINNEQFF. The DNA for the CDR3 is TGCAGCGTTGAAGATCTGTGGCGGGGTATTAATAATGAGCAGTTCTTC.

This clonotype turned up a few times. This chain uses TRBV7-2 with TRBJ1-6; D is ambiguous. Germline-derived CDR1 and CDR2 are SGHTA and FQGNSA. CDR3 length: 14 amino acids. Trimming took 4 bases from V and 9 from J, leaving 13 bases between them. CDR3: CASSYSGSGSPLHF. DNA of the CDR3: TGTGCCAGCAGCTACTCGGGGTCGGGTTCACCCCTCCACTTT.

The sample holds a few counts of this clonotype. The chain is built from TRBV28 and TRBJ2-3; TRBD1 agrees at 9 bases. Germline CDR1 MDHEN, CDR2 SYDVKM. The CDR3 has 16 amino acids. The J segment lost 3 bases and the V segment lost 3 bases, leaving 7 bases of the junction unmatched. CDR3 DNA: TGTGCCAGCAGTTTCGAACAGGGGGCAGGGACAGATACGCAGTATTTT. Translation: CASSFEQGAGTDTQYF.

The sample holds a few counts of this clonotype. The chain uses TRBV11-2 and TRBJ2-2; the D gene is possibly TRBD1 (5 bases). Trimming took 2 bases from V and 6 from J, leaving 10 bases between them. Per the germline V gene, CDR1 is SGHAT and CDR2 is FQNNGV. This CDR3 contains 14 residues. CDR3 sequence reads: CASSLPPGSGELFF. In DNA form, the CDR3 reads TGTGCCAGCAGCTTACCTCCAGGGTCCGGGGAGCTGTTTTTT.

In this sample, this clonotype turned up many times. The rearrangement uses TRBV6-5 and TRBJ2-1; 8 bases align to TRBD2. This CDR3 is 16 amino acids long. V lost 0 bases, J lost 1 base, and 2 bases stayed unmatched. Germline assignment: CDR1 MNHEY and CDR2 SVGAGI. This CDR3 reads CASSYSRGGSYNEQFF. CDR3 nucleotides: TGTGCCAGCAGTTACTCTCGGGGGGGATCCTACAATGAGCAGTTCTTC.

This clonotype appeared many times. The chain is built from TRBV7-2 and TRBJ2-5; D gene unclear. Germline loops: CDR1 SGHTA, CDR2 FQGNSA. The CDR3 loop spans 13 amino acids. V lost 5 bases and J 1 base, leaving 8 bases between the germline ends. CDR3 protein: CASSPGAQETQYF. CDR3 coding DNA: TGTGCCAGCAGCCCAGGTGCCCAAGAGACCCAGTACTTC.

Note on this clonotype: At one end, the junction sequence differs from germline, possibly due to a read error. The V gene is TRBV4-2, the J gene TRBJ1-2; a possible D gene is TRBD1 (6 bases). Germline V CDR1 and CDR2: LGHNA, YNFKEQ. The CDR3 consists of 17 residues. The CDR3 reads CASSQEPTGGPNHGYTF. The CDR3 nucleotides are TGTGCCAGCAGCCAGGAGCCGACAGGCGGTCCTAACCATGGCTACACCTTC.

J is TRBJ2-5 and V is TRBV6-5; possibly TRBD1 or TRBD2 for D (6 bases each). Germline loops: CDR1 MNHEY, CDR2 SVGAGI. This CDR3 region has 14 residues. Trimming pared 2 bases from V and 5 bases from J, leaving 12 bases between. The DNA for the CDR3 is TGTGCCAGCAGTTACGGGGGCGCGGGGGAGACCCAGTACTTC. Its translation is CASSYGGAGETQYF.

The J gene is TRBJ1-4, the V gene TRBV5-1; D is perhaps TRBD1 (6 bases). The V end was cut by 1 base, the J end by 5 bases, with 12 bases between. Germline-derived CDR1 and CDR2 are SGHRS and YFSETQ. The CDR3 spans 15 residues. CDR3 coding DNA: TGCGCCAGCAGCTTGCCGGACAGCCAGAATGAAAAACTGTTTTTT. Amino acids: CASSLPDSQNEKLFF.

Many counts were recorded for this clonotype. The J gene is TRBJ2-7, the V gene TRBV10-3, with 8 positions matching TRBD1. The CDR3 covers 13 residues. Germline V gives CDR1 ENHRY, CDR2 SYGVKD. V lost 4 bases and J lost 2; bases outside the gene matches: 1. The CDR3 DNA sequence: TGTGCCATCAGTGGGGGACAGGCCTACGAGCAGTACTTC. Its translation is CAISGGQAYEQYF.

The chain recombines TRBV5-1 with TRBJ2-5, with D perhaps given as TRBD1 or TRBD2 (6 bases each). The CDR3 totals 15 residues. V was clipped by 0 bases and J by 1 base, with 10 bases between them. Germline V gene data show CDR1 as SGHRS and CDR2 as YFSETQ. This CDR3 is CASSLDGGLQETQYF. In nucleotides, the CDR3 is TGCGCCAGCAGCTTGGACGGGGGCCTCCAAGAGACCCAGTACTTC. Combining the CDR3 with reference TRBV5-1 and TRBJ2-5 gives the whole variable domain KAGVTQTPRYLIKTRGQQVTLSCSPISGHRSVSWYQQTPGQGLQFLFEYFSETQRNKGNFPGRFSGRQFSNSRSEMNVSTLELGDSALYLCASSLDGGLQETQYFGPGTRLLVL.

The table lists this clonotype with a few counts. The rearrangement joins TRBV9 to TRBJ2-1; D possibly matches TRBD1 or TRBD2 (6 bases each). V lost 0 bases and J lost 4, with 11 bases in between. This CDR3 comprises 15 residues. CDR1 and CDR2 from the germline V gene are SGDLS and YYNGEE. As DNA, the CDR3 is TGTGCCAGCAGCGTAGACGGGGGCACGTACAATGAGCAGTTCTTC. Translated: CASSVDGGTYNEQFF.

This clonotype was found many times. The V gene is TRBV29-1, the J gene TRBJ2-7; 9 bases line up with TRBD1. Germline lookup yields CDR1 SQVTM and CDR2 ANQGSEA. J gave up 1 base and V 3 bases, and 7 bases lay outside the gene matches. CDR3 length: 15 amino acids. The CDR3 loop is CSVEDDRGSSYEQYF. DNA of the CDR3: TGCAGCGTTGAGGACGACAGGGGGAGTTCCTACGAGCAGTACTTC.

This clonotype has at least ten counts. This chain uses TRBV12-3 or TRBV12-4 with TRBJ2-4, with no clear D. Trimming took off 4 bases at V and 13 bases at J, with 11 bases between the two ends. CDR3 length: 11 amino acids. Written as DNA, the CDR3 is TGTGCCAGCAGTTCCCCTGGACGGCAGTACTTC. Translating it yields CASSSPGRQYF.